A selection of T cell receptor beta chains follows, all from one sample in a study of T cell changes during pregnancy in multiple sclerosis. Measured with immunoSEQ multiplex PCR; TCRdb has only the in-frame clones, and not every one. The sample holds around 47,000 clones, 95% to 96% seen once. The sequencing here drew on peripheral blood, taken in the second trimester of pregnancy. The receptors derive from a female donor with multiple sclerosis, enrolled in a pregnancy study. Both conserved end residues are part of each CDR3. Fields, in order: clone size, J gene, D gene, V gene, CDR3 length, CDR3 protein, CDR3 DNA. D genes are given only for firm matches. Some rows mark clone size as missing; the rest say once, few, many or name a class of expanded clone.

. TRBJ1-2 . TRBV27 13 CASSFDRKDGYTF TGTGCCAGCAGTTTCGACAGGAAGGATGGCTACACCTTC
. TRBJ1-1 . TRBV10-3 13 CAISDRQPGQAFF TGTGCCATCAGTGATCGACAGCCCGGACAAGCTTTCTTT
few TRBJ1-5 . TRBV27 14 CASSLSGRLQPQHF TGTGCCAGCAGTTTATCGGGCAGGCTTCAGCCCCAGCATTTT
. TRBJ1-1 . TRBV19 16 CASSLNAGSLNTEAFF TGTGCCAGTAGCCTAAACGCCGGGAGCCTGAACACTGAAGCTTTCTTT
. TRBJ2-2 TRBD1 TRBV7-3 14 CASSPRQGDGELFF TGTGCCAGCAGCCCTCGACAGGGGGACGGGGAGCTGTTTTTT
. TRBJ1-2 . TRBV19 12 CASSISVYGYTF TGTGCCAGTAGTATATCGGTATATGGCTACACCTTC
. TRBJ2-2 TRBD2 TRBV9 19 CASSESGLAGVPDTGELFF TGTGCCAGCAGCGAATCGGGACTAGCGGGCGTCCCGGACACCGGGGAGCTGTTTTTT
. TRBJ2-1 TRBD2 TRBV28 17 CASSASTGLAGVYEQFF TGTGCCAGCAGCGCCAGTACGGGACTAGCGGGAGTGTATGAGCAGTTCTTC
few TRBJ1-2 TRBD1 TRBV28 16 CASSSKNSGQGYGYTF TGTGCCAGCAGCTCTAAAAACTCGGGACAGGGATATGGCTACACCTTC
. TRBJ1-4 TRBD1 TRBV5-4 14 CASSSRQGDEKLFF TGTGCCAGCAGCTCCCGACAGGGGGATGAAAAACTGTTTTTT
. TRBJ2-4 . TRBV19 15 CASSIQGGPKNIQYF TGTGCCAGTAGTATTCAGGGGGGTCCCAAAAACATTCAGTACTTC
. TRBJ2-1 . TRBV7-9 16 CASSLATNIRFDEQFF TGTGCCAGCAGCTTAGCGACCAACATCAGGTTCGATGAGCAGTTCTTC
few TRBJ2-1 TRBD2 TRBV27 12 CASRTTSGLAFF TGTGCCAGCAGGACGACCTCGGGACTAGCGTTCTTC
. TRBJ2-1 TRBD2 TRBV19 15 CASSIQAGDYNEQFF TGTGCCAGTAGTATTCAAGCGGGGGATTACAATGAGCAGTTCTTC
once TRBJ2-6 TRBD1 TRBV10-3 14 CAIRQGAEANVLTF TGTGCCATCAGACAGGGGGCGGAGGCCAACGTCCTGACTTTC
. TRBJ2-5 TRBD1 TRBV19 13 CAPHNVGQQTQYF TGTGCCCCTCATAATGTGGGACAGCAGACCCAGTACTTC
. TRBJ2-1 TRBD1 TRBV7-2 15 CASSSQGDVSGEQFF TGTGCCAGCAGCTCACAGGGGGACGTCTCTGGTGAGCAGTTCTTC
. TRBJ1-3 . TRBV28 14 CASSLRGYGNTIYF TGTGCCAGCAGTTTACGGGGTTATGGAAACACCATATATTTT
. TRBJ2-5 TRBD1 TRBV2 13 CASSDRTGKTQYF TGTGCCAGCAGTGATCGGACAGGAAAGACCCAGTACTTC
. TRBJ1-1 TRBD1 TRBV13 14 CASSLNRGRTEAFF TGTGCCAGCAGCTTAAACAGGGGGAGGACTGAAGCTTTCTTT
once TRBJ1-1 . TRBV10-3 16 CAISEYGQRANTEAFF TGTGCCATCAGTGAGTATGGACAGAGGGCGAACACTGAAGCTTTCTTT
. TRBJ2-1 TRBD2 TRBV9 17 CASSVEQAGGHLNEQFF TGTGCCAGCAGCGTCGAACAAGCGGGGGGGCACCTCAATGAGCAGTTCTTC
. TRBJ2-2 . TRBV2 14 CASSVLTHTGELFF TGTGCCAGCAGTGTACTAACGCACACCGGGGAGCTGTTTTTT
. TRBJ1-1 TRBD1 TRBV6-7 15 CASSYRGQGETEAFF TGTGCCAGCAGTTACAGGGGGCAGGGGGAAACTGAAGCTTTCTTT
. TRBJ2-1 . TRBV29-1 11 CSAGSMNEQFF TGCAGCGCAGGGTCAATGAATGAGCAGTTCTTC
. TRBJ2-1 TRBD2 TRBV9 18 CASSVLGLAGSSYNEQFF TGTGCCAGCAGCGTATTGGGACTAGCGGGCAGCTCCTACAATGAGCAGTTCTTC
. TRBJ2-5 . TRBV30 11 CAWSVRASPNF TGTGCCTGGAGTGTACGGGCTAGCCCCAACTTC
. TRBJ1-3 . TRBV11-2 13 CASSLLVGNTIYF TGTGCCAGCAGCTTATTAGTTGGAAACACCATATATTTT
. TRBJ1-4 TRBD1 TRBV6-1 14 CASRGTGANEKLFF TGTGCCAGCAGGGGGACAGGGGCTAATGAAAAACTGTTTTTT
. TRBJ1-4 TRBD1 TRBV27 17 CASSLGTGGIIGEKLFF TGTGCCAGCAGTTTAGGGACAGGGGGAATCATAGGTGAAAAACTGTTTTTT
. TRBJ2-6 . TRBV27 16 CASSWNIDQGANVLTF TGTGCCAGCAGTTGGAATATCGATCAGGGAGCCAACGTCCTGACTTTC